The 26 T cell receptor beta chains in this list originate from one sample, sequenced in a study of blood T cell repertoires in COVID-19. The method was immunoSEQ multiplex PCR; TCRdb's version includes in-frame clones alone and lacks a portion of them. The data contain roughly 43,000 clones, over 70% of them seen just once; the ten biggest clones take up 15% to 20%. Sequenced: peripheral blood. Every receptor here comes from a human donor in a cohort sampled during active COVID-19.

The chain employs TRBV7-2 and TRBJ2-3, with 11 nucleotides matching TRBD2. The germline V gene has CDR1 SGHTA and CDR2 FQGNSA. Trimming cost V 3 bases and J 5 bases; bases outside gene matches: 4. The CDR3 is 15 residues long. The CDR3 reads CASSFTSGGGDTQYF. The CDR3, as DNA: TGTGCCAGCAGCTTTACTAGCGGGGGAGGAGATACGCAGTATTTT.

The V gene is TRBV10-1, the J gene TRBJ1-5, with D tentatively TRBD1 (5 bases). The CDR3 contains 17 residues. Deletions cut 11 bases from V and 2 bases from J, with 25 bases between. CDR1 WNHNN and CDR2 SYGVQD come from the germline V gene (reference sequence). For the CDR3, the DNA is TGCGCCGCCATTAAAACTCAGGGCGCCTTACGCAATCAGCCCCAGCATTTT. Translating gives CAAIKTQGALRNQPQHF.

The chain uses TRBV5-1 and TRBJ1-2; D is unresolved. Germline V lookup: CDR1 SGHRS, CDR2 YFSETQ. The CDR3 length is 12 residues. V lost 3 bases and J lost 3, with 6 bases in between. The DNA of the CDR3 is TGCGCCAGCAGCTCAGGTGACTATGGCTACACCTTC. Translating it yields CASSSGDYGYTF.

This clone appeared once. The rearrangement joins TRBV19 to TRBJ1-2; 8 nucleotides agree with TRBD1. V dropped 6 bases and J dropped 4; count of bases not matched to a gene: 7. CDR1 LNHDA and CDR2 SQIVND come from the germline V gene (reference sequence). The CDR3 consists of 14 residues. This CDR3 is CASRATGTGYGYTF. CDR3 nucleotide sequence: TGTGCCAGTAGGGCTACCGGGACAGGCTATGGCTACACCTTC.

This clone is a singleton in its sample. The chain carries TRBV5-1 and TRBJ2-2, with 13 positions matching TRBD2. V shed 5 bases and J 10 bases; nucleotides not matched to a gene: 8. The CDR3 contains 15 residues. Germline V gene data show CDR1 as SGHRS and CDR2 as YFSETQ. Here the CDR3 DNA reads TGCGCCAGCAGAAGACTAGCGGGGGGCCCTGAGGAGCTGTTTTTT. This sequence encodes CASRRLAGGPEELFF.

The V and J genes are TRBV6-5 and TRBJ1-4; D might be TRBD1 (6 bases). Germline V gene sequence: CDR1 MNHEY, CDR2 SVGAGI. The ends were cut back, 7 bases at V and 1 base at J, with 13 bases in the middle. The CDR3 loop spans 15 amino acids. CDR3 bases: TGTGCCAGCACCCAAAGGGACATAACTAATGAAAAACTGTTTTTT. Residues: CASTQRDITNEKLFF.

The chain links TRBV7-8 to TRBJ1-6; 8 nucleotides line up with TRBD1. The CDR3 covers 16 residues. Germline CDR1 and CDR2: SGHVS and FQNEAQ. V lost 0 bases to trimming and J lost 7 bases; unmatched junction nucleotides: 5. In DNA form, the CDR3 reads TGTGCCAGCAGCTTAGCAATCGGGACAGGCAATTCACCCCTCCACTTT. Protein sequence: CASSLAIGTGNSPLHF.

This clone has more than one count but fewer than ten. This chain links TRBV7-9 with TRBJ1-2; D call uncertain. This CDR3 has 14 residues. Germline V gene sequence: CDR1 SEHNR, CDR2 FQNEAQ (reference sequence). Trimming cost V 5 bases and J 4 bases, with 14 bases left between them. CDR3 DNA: TGTGCCAGCAGCCTGGGGTCGGCGGGCTATGGCTACACCTTC. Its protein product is CASSLGSAGYGYTF. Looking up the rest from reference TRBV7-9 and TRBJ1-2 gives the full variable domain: DTGVSQNPRHKITKRGQNVTFRCDPISEHNRLYWYRQTLGQGPEFLTYFQNEAQLEKSRLLSDRFSAERPKGSFSTLEIQRTEQGDSAMYLCASSLGSAGYGYTFGSGTRLTVV.

CDR3 loop: CASAAGDGSPLHF. The DNA of the CDR3 is TGTGCCAGCGCAGCGGGGGACGGGTCACCCCTCCACTTT. The V gene is TRBV6-4, the J gene TRBJ1-6, with a possible D match to TRBD1 (5 bases). The V and J ends lost 8 bases and 10 bases respectively, with 15 bases between them. CDR1 is MRHNA and CDR2 is SNTAGT in the germline V gene. The length of the CDR3 is 13 residues.

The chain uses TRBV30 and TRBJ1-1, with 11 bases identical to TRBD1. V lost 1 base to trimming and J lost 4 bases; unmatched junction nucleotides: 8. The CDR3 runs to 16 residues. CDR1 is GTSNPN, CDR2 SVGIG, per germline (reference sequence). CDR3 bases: TGTGCCTGGAGTGGGACAGGGGGCAGAGTGGGCACTGAAGCTTTCTTT. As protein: CAWSGTGGRVGTEAFF.

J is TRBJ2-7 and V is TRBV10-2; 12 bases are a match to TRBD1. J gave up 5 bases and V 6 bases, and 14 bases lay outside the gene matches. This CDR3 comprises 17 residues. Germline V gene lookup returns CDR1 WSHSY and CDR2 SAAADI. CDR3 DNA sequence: TGCGCCAGCAGCCCTATATCTTCCGGGACAGGGGGCGACGAGCAGTACTTC. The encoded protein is CASSPISSGTGGDEQYF.

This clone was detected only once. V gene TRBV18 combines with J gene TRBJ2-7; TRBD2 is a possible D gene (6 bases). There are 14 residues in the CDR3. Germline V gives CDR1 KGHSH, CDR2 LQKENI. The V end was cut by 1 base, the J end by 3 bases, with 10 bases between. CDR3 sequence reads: CASSPQGLNYEQYF. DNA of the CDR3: TGTGCCAGCTCACCACAAGGACTAAACTACGAGCAGTACTTC. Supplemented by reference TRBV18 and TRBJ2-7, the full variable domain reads NAGVMQNPRHLVRRRGQEARLRCSPMKGHSHVYWYRQLPEEGLKFMVYLQKENIIDESGMPKERFSAEFPKEGPSILRIQQVVRGDSAAYFCASSPQGLNYEQYFGPGTRLTVT.

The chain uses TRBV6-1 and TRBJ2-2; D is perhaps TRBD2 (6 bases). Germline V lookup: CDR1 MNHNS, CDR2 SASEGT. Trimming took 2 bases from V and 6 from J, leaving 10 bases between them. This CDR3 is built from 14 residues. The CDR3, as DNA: TGTGCCAGCAGTGAACTCACTAGCCCCGGGGAGCTGTTTTTT. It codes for CASSELTSPGELFF.

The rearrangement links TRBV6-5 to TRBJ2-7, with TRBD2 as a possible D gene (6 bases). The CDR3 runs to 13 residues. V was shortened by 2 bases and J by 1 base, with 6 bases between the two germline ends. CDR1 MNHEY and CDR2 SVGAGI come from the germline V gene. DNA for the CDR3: TGTGCCAGCAGTTACGGGGGGTCCTACGAGCAGTACTTC. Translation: CASSYGGSYEQYF.

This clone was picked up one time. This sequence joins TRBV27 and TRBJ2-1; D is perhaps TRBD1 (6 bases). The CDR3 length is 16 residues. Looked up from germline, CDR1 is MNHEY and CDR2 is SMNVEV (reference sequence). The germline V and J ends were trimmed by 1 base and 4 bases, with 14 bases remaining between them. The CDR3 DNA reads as TGTGCCAGCAGTTTATATGGGGACACCCCATACAATGAGCAGTTCTTC. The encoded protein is CASSLYGDTPYNEQFF.

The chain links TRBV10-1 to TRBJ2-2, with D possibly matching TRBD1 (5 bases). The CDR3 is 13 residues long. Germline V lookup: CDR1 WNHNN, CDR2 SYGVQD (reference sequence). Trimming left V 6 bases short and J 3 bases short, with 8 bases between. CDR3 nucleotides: TGCGCCAGCAGCCCAGGGTACACCGGGGAGCTGTTTTTT. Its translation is CASSPGYTGELFF.

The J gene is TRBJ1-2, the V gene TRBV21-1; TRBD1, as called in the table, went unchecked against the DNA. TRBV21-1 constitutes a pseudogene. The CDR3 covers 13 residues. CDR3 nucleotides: TGTGCCAGCAGGGGACAGGGGGCAGGGGGCTACACCTTC. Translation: CASRGQGAGGYTF.

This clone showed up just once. CDR3 bases: TGTGCCAGCAGCTCAGGACAGGTGGTAGATGGCTACACCTTC. It specifies CASSSGQVVDGYTF. The V gene is TRBV7-6, the J gene TRBJ1-2, with 7 bases aligning to TRBD1. The CDR3 is made up of 14 amino acids. Germline V gene data show CDR1 as SGHVS and CDR2 as FNYEAQ. J lost 6 bases, V lost 4 bases, and 8 bases had no gene match.

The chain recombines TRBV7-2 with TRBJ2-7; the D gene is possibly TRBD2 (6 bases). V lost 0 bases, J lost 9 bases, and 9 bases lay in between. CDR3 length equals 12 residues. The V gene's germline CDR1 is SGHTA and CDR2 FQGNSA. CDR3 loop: CASSLARERQYF. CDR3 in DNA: TGTGCCAGCAGCTTAGCGCGGGAAAGGCAGTACTTC. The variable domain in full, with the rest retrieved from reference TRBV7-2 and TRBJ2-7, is GAGVSQSPSNKVTEKGKDVELRCDPISGHTALYWYRQSLGQGLEFLIYFQGNSAPDKSGLPSDRFSAERTGGSVSTLTIQRTQQEDSAVYLCASSLARERQYFGPGTRLTVT.

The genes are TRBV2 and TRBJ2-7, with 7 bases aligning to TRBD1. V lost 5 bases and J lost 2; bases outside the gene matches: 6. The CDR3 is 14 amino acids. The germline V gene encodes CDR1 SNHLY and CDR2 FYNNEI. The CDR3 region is CASSPGQLPYEQYF. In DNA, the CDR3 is TGTGCCAGCAGTCCGGGACAGCTGCCCTACGAGCAGTACTTC.

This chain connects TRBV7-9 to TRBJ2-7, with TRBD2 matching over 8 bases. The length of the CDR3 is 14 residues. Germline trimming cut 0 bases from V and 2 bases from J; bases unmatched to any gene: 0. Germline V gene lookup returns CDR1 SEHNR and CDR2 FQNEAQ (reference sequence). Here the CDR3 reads CASSLAAGAYEQYF. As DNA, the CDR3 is TGTGCCAGCAGCTTAGCAGCGGGAGCCTACGAGCAGTACTTC. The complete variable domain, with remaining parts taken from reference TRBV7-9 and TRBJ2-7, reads DTGVSQNPRHKITKRGQNVTFRCDPISEHNRLYWYRQTLGQGPEFLTYFQNEAQLEKSRLLSDRFSAERPKGSFSTLEIQRTEQGDSAMYLCASSLAAGAYEQYFGPGTRLTVT.

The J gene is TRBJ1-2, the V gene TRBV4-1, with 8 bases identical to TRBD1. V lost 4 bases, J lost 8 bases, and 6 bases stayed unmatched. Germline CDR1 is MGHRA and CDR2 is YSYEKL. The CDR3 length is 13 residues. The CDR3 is CASSRGGQAGYTF. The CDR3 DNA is TGCGCCAGCAGCCGAGGGGGACAGGCGGGCTACACCTTC.

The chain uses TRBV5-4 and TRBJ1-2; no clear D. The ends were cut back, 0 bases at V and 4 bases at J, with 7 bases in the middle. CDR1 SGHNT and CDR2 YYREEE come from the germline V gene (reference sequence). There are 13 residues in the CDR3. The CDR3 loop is CASSLDFSYGYTF. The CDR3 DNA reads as TGTGCCAGCAGCTTGGACTTTTCCTATGGCTACACCTTC.

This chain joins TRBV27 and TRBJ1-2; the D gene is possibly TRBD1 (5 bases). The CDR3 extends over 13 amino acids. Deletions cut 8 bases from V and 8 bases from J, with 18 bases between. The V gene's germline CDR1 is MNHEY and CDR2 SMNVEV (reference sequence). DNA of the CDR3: TGTGCCAGCCGGGGGGTAGGGGCCGGAGGCTACACCTTC. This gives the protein CASRGVGAGGYTF.

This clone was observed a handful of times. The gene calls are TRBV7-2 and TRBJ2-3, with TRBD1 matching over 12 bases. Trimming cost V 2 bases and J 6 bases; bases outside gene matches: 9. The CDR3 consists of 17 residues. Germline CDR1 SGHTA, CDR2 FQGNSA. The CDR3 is CASSLLVGTGGHDTQYF. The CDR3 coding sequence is TGTGCCAGCAGCTTACTGGTCGGGACAGGGGGCCATGATACGCAGTATTTT.

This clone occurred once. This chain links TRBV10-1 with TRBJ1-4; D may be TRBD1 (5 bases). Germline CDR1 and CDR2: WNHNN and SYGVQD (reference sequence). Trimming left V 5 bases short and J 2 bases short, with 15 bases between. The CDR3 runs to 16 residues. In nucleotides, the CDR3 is TGCGCCAGCAGTTGGTTCATTGGGGCCACTAATGAAAAACTGTTTTTT. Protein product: CASSWFIGATNEKLFF.